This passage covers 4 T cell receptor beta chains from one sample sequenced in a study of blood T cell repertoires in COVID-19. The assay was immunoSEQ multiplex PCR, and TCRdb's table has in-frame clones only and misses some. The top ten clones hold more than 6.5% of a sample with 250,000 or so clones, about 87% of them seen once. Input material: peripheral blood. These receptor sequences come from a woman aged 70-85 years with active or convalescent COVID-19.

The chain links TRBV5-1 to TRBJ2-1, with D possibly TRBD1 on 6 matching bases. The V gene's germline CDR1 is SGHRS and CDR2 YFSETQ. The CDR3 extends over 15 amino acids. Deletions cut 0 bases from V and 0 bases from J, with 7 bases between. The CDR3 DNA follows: TGCGCCAGCAGCTTGGGGGGGCTCTCCTACAATGAGCAGTTCTTC. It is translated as CASSLGGLSYNEQFF.

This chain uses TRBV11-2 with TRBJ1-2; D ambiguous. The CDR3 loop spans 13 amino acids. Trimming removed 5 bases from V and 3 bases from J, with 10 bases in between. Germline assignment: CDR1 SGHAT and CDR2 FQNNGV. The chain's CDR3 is CASSQGGDYGYTF. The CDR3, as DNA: TGTGCCAGCAGCCAAGGCGGGGACTATGGCTACACCTTC.

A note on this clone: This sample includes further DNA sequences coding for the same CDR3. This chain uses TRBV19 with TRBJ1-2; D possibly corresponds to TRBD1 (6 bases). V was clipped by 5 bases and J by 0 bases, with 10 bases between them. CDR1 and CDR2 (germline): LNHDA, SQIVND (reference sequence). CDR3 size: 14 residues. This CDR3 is CASSAGTTNYGYTF. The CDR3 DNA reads TGTGCCAGTAGTGCAGGGACAACTAACTATGGCTACACCTTC.

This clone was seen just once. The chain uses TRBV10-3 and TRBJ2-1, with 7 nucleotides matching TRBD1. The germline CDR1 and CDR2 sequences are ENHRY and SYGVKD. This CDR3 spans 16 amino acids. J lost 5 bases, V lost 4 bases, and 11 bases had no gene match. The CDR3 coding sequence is TGTGCCATCAGTGCCTTAGACAGGGCTTTAGACAATGAGCAGTTCTTC. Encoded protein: CAISALDRALDNEQFF.